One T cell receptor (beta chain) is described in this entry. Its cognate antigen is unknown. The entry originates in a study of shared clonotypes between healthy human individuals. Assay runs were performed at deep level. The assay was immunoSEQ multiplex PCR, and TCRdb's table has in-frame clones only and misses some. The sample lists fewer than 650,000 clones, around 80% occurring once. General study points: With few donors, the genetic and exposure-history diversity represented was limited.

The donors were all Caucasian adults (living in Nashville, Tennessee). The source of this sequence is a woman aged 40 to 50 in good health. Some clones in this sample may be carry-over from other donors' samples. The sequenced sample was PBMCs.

The CDR3 DNA reads as TGTGCCAGCAGCCCATTCGGGAGCTCGATTAATGAGCAGTTCTTC. Protein sequence: CASSPFGSSINEQFF. The rearrangement links TRBV11-2 to TRBJ2-1; the D gene is possibly TRBD2 (6 bases). The germline V gene has CDR1 SGHAT and CDR2 FQNNGV. This CDR3 spans 15 amino acids. Trimming took 5 bases from V and 7 from J, leaving 18 bases between them.